The rows below give T cell receptor beta chains drawn from one sample of a study of cytomegalovirus exposure and HLA in healthy donors. Repertoires were generated with immunoSEQ multiplex PCR, while TCRdb's copy carries only in-frame clones and drops some. The sample holds 35,000 to 45,000 clones, approximately 78% seen once. The sequencing sample was made of PBMCs. Source of these receptors: a woman under 40 in good health and CMV-seronegative. Each CDR3 is given with its conserved first and last residue. The order of the fields is D gene, J gene, clone size, V gene, CDR3 protein, CDR3 DNA. D genes are given only for firm matches. Size is stated for part of the rows, as once, few or many counts, or as a class when the clone is expanded.

-,TRBJ1-2,-,TRBV30,CAWRETDYGYTF,TGTGCCTGGAGAGAGACAGACTATGGCTACACCTTC
-,TRBJ2-2,-,TRBV19,CASSYVRLVEELFF,TGTGCCAGTAGTTATGTGCGGCTAGTAGAGGAGCTGTTTTTT
TRBD1,TRBJ2-2,-,TRBV6-1,CASRTGGGTGELFF,TGTGCCAGCAGGACAGGGGGCGGAACCGGGGAGCTGTTTTTT
-,TRBJ1-1,-,TRBV14,CASSQENVRGAFF,TGTGCCAGCAGCCAAGAGAATGTCCGGGGGGCTTTCTTT
-,TRBJ2-3,-,TRBV2,CASSWERPRTDTQYF,TGTGCCAGCAGTTGGGAGCGACCCCGCACAGATACGCAGTATTTT
TRBD1,TRBJ2-5,once,TRBV10-3,CAISRAGTEKETQYF,TGTGCCATCAGTCGAGCCGGGACAGAGAAAGAGACCCAGTACTTC
TRBD2,TRBJ2-5,-,TRBV30,CAWSVSSGGLGQETQYF,TGTGCCTGGAGTGTCTCTAGCGGGGGGTTAGGGCAAGAGACCCAGTACTTC
TRBD2,TRBJ2-1,-,TRBV4-2,CASSRGTSGGGTYNEQFF,TGTGCCAGCAGCCGTGGGACTAGCGGGGGTGGAACTTACAATGAGCAGTTCTTC
-,TRBJ2-7,-,TRBV7-6,CASSFRELGEQYF,TGTGCCAGCAGCTTCAGGGAACTGGGGGAGCAGTACTTC
TRBD1,TRBJ1-1,few,TRBV4-2,CASSQPGQGTDTEAFF,TGTGCCAGCAGCCAACCGGGACAGGGGACGGACACTGAAGCTTTCTTT
-,TRBJ1-2,-,TRBV19,CAIRGGVQYGYTF,TGTGCCATCCGAGGAGGTGTGCAATATGGCTACACCTTC
TRBD1,TRBJ1-1,-,TRBV10-2,CASTRQGPEAFF,TGCGCCAGCACCCGACAGGGGCCTGAAGCTTTCTTT
TRBD1,TRBJ2-7,once,TRBV29-1,CSAIDRALHEQYF,TGCAGCGCCATCGACAGGGCTCTCCACGAGCAGTACTTC
-,TRBJ2-7,few,TRBV7-2,CASSLGGREYEQYF,TGTGCCAGCAGCTTAGGCGGACGGGAATACGAGCAGTACTTC
-,TRBJ2-3,-,TRBV18,CASSLDTDTDTQYF,TGTGCCAGCTCTCTGGACACTGACACAGATACGCAGTATTTT
TRBD1,TRBJ1-1,-,TRBV29-1,CSVVTGVNTEAFF,TGCAGCGTTGTGACAGGGGTGAACACTGAAGCTTTCTTT
-,TRBJ1-4,few,TRBV7-9,CASSSDTYEKLFF,TGTGCCAGCAGCTCCGACACCTATGAAAAACTGTTTTTT
-,TRBJ1-1,-,TRBV6-1,CASRSGIAAFF,TGTGCCAGCAGGTCGGGGATAGCAGCTTTCTTT
-,TRBJ1-1,-,TRBV29-1,CSAYNTEAFF,TGCAGCGCCTATAACACTGAAGCTTTCTTT
TRBD1,TRBJ2-7,-,TRBV2,CASDSRQGVKEQYF,TGTGCCAGCGATTCGAGACAGGGGGTTAAAGAGCAGTACTTC
TRBD2,TRBJ2-7,-,TRBV10-3,CAISEGAGGSYEQYF,TGTGCCATCAGTGAGGGAGCGGGGGGCTCCTACGAGCAGTACTTC
-,TRBJ1-1,-,TRBV7-9,CASSETELANTEAFF,TGTGCCAGCAGCGAGACAGAACTTGCGAACACTGAAGCTTTCTTT
-,TRBJ2-3,-,TRBV30,CAWSDRSDTQYF,TGTGCCTGGAGTGACAGATCAGATACGCAGTATTTT
TRBD2,TRBJ2-1,-,TRBV28,CARITSPGGRFNEQFF,TGTGCCAGAATCACGTCCCCGGGGGGGCGCTTCAATGAGCAGTTCTTC
-,TRBJ2-2,-,TRBV6-5,CASSYSTGVTGELFF,TGTGCCAGCAGTTACTCGACGGGAGTTACCGGGGAGCTGTTTTTT
TRBD1,TRBJ2-1,once,TRBV27,CASSLSGGAGFFF,TGTGCCAGCAGTTTATCAGGGGGCGCCGGGTTTTTCTTC
-,TRBJ2-1,few,TRBV7-7,CASSLDRDNEQFF,TGTGCCAGCAGCTTGGACAGAGACAATGAGCAGTTCTTC
-,TRBJ2-5,-,TRBV4-1,CASSQDPAAGETQYF,TGCGCCAGCAGCCAAGATCCGGCTGCGGGAGAGACCCAGTACTTC
TRBD1,TRBJ1-5,-,TRBV6-6,CASSTQGASNQPQHF,TGTGCCAGCAGTACACAGGGGGCAAGCAATCAGCCCCAGCATTTT
-,TRBJ2-7,-,TRBV2,CASSEESLENSYEQYF,TGTGCCAGCAGTGAAGAGTCACTAGAAAACTCCTACGAGCAGTACTTC
-,TRBJ2-6,-,TRBV27,CASSSQGGGTVGANVLTF,TGTGCCAGCAGTTCACAGGGTGGTGGGACGGTAGGGGCCAACGTCCTGACTTTC
-,TRBJ1-4,-,TRBV6-1,CASSEGQVLNEKLFF,TGTGCCAGCAGTGAAGGACAGGTTTTGAATGAAAAACTGTTTTTT
-,TRBJ2-7,few,TRBV5-4,CASSIFNSGEQYF,TGTGCCAGCAGCATCTTCAATTCGGGTGAGCAGTACTTC
TRBD1,TRBJ2-7,few,TRBV30,CAVSTGGYEQYF,TGTGCCGTGTCGACAGGGGGCTACGAGCAGTACTTC
-,TRBJ1-6,-,TRBV4-2,CASSQANSPLHF,TGTGCCAGCAGCCAAGCAAATTCACCCCTCCACTTT
-,TRBJ2-3,-,TRBV2,CASRAGWGVEDTQYF,TGTGCCAGCAGGGCTGGCTGGGGGGTTGAGGATACGCAGTATTTT
TRBD1,TRBJ2-7,-,TRBV4-1,CASSHPEKGAREQYF,TGCGCCAGCAGCCACCCAGAGAAGGGGGCGCGGGAGCAGTACTTC
-,TRBJ2-1,-,TRBV9,CASSPALGAFDEQFF,TGTGCCAGCAGCCCCGCGCTGGGGGCGTTCGATGAGCAGTTCTTC
TRBD1,TRBJ1-3,medium-sized,TRBV27,CASTKTGTGGNTIYF,TGTGCCAGCACCAAGACCGGGACAGGTGGAAACACCATATATTTT
-,TRBJ2-7,-,TRBV5-1,CASSFGGGEQYF,TGCGCCAGCAGCTTTGGAGGAGGCGAGCAGTACTTC
TRBD1,TRBJ1-2,-,TRBV14,CASSHSGTALHGYTF,TGTGCCAGCAGCCACTCTGGGACAGCACTCCATGGCTACACCTTC
TRBD1,TRBJ1-2,-,TRBV6-6,CASSSIQGKGYGYTF,TGTGCCAGCAGTTCGATACAGGGGAAAGGCTATGGCTACACCTTC
-,TRBJ1-1,once,TRBV28,CASSLNPGMNTEAFF,TGTGCCAGCAGTTTAAATCCAGGGATGAACACTGAAGCTTTCTTT
-,TRBJ2-5,-,TRBV30,CAWSVGAGTQYF,TGTGCCTGGAGTGTGGGGGCCGGGACCCAGTACTTC
-,TRBJ1-1,-,TRBV29-1,CSVEGVGGANTEAFF,TGCAGCGTTGAAGGCGTAGGAGGCGCGAACACTGAAGCTTTCTTT
TRBD1,TRBJ1-6,-,TRBV5-6,CASSLGQGASNSPLHF,TGTGCCAGCAGCTTGGGACAGGGGGCTAGTAATTCACCCCTCCACTTT
TRBD1,TRBJ1-5,-,TRBV11-2,CASSDRGGNQPQHF,TGTGCCAGCAGCGACAGGGGTGGGAATCAGCCCCAGCATTTT
TRBD2,TRBJ2-7,-,TRBV7-9,CSSSQGLAGSYEQYF,TGTTCCAGCAGCCAGGGACTAGCGGGATCCTACGAGCAGTACTTC
-,TRBJ1-5,few,TRBV2,CASRAGIYQPQHF,TGTGCCAGCAGGGCAGGGATTTATCAGCCCCAGCATTTT
-,TRBJ2-2,-,TRBV29-1,CSVVVFDTGELFF,TGCAGCGTTGTTGTCTTCGACACCGGGGAGCTGTTTTTT
TRBD1,TRBJ1-5,-,TRBV30,CAWTDHPGQAGTRRNQPQHF,TGTGCCTGGACCGACCATCCGGGACAGGCGGGGACAAGACGCAATCAGCCCCAGCATTTT
TRBD2,TRBJ2-1,few,TRBV11-2,CASSLVAVAGGAYNEQFF,TGTGCCAGCAGCTTAGTTGCGGTGGCGGGGGGTGCCTACAATGAGCAGTTCTTC
TRBD1,TRBJ1-6,-,TRBV7-2,CASSLDRGGAPLHF,TGTGCCAGCAGCTTAGACAGGGGTGGCGCGCCCCTCCACTTT
TRBD1,TRBJ2-3,-,TRBV29-1,CSVESETRDRGTDTQYF,TGCAGCGTTGAAAGCGAGACCCGGGACAGGGGGACAGATACGCAGTATTTT
TRBD1,TRBJ1-2,-,TRBV29-1,CSVFTGVYGYTF,TGCAGCGTTTTCACAGGGGTCTATGGCTACACCTTC